The TCR beta chain under discussion was sequenced for a study of CD4 T cell repertoires and nickel (TCRdb year 2020). The table lists this clonotype with a few counts. Its antigen target is currently unknown. The record has no base qualities; no much larger clone is one base away. The library was produced with RT-PCR. The sequencer was an Illumina MiSeq. TCRdb cleaned the public reads at Q25 with fastp, built clones with MiXCR and kept in-frame beta chains. Identical CDR3 proteins give one entry, which carries the most common genes and DNA. This sample gives about 360 distinct CDR3 sequences in total; about 67% of them show up just once. The ten largest clones add up to less than 9.5% of the sample. V is cut by 0 bases and J by 7 bases, and the space between the germline ends is 15 bases. The CDR3 has 15 amino acids, counting the end cysteine and phenylalanine. Of all the DNA, just the CDR3 is kept, 45 bases in frame from base 1. CDR1 and CDR2 were assigned from the germline V gene (reference sequence) as LNHNV and YYDKDF.

The source is a human donor in a nickel allergy study, with or without nickel allergy (not recorded which). It is not recorded whether this sample comes from one donor or several. The rearrangement combines TRBV15 with TRBJ2-5, with the D gene not confidently named. The source material was CD4+ T cells from blood, not recorded whether cultured. Here is the DNA: TGTGCCACCAGCAGAGATAGAAGCAGTAGTGGGACCCAGTACTTC. Translated, this gives CATSRDRSSSGTQYF.